This TCR beta chain was documented in a study of OX40 agonist ivuxolimab in advanced cancers. On the study more broadly: Dose-escalation patients' cancers were hepatocellular carcinoma, melanoma, renal cell or head and neck cancer. Three individuals attained partial responses, comprising one hepatocellular carcinoma case and two cutaneous melanoma cases.

Germline V gene sequence: CDR1 KGHSH, CDR2 LQKENI. The V end lost 2 bases, the J end lost 0 bases, and 10 bases lay between the germline ends. The CDR3 spans 15 residues. Some clones are missing from TCRdb's copy, which holds only in-frame ones; the method was immunoSEQ multiplex PCR. Here the sample spans roughly 70,000 clones, about nine tenths being singletons. A note on this clone: Antigen unknown.

General study results and limits: Some of the lowest clonal expansion was seen in partial responders at 0.1-3.0 mg/kg.

The chain links TRBV18 to TRBJ1-1, with D perhaps matching TRBD1 (6 bases). The receptor was isolated from an adult with an advanced solid tumor such as melanoma, head and neck, liver or kidney cancer. The sequencing here drew on CD4+ or CD8+ T cells sorted from blood, taken in a trial of the OX40 agonist ivuxolimab. The CDR3 region has the DNA TGTGCCAGCTCACCAGGAGGGGGTTTGAACACTGAAGCTTTCTTT. Protein: CASSPGGGLNTEAFF.